This is a list of T cell receptor beta chains from one sample in a study of tumor-infiltrating lymphocytes in localized non-small cell lung cancer. The repertoire was sequenced with immunoSEQ multiplex PCR; TCRdb's copy has only in-frame clones and lacks some. The sample includes around 5,900 clones, 70% to 80% of them seen just once. Sequences were obtained from uninvolved lung tissue not adjacent to the tumor. The source of these receptors is a human donor with non-small cell lung cancer. CDR3s include the opening cysteine and the closing phenylalanine or tryptophan. D genes are given only for firm matches. Some rows have no size entry. The others give once, few or many, or a class for an expanded clone.

CATSRGVAGVYNEQFF TGTGCCACCAGCAGAGGGGTAGCGGGGGTCTACAATGAGCAGTTCTTC TRBJ2-1 TRBV15 TRBD2 .
CASSLATSYNEQFF TGTGCCAGCAGCTTAGCGACCTCCTACAATGAGCAGTTCTTC TRBJ2-1 TRBV7-2 . .
CASSLNRAGPSSGNTIYF TGTGCCAGCAGCCTCAATCGGGCGGGGCCGAGCTCTGGAAACACCATATATTTT TRBJ1-3 TRBV5-5 . .
CASSYSYGQDYEQYF TGTGCCAGCAGTTACTCGTACGGACAGGACTACGAGCAGTACTTC TRBJ2-7 TRBV6-6 TRBD1 .
CASKFQWDTGELFF TGTGCCAGCAAATTTCAGTGGGACACCGGGGAGCTGTTTTTT TRBJ2-2 TRBV27 . .
CASTIRQEFEAFF TGTGCCAGTACCATAAGACAGGAGTTCGAAGCTTTCTTT TRBJ1-1 TRBV19 . .
CASSLAWGSTDTQYF TGTGCCAGCAGCTTAGCTTGGGGTTCCACAGATACGCAGTATTTT TRBJ2-3 TRBV7-2 . .
CASSLASRMQYF TGTGCCAGCAGCTTAGCTTCTAGGATGCAGTATTTT TRBJ2-3 TRBV7-9 . .
CASSEIMGGQETQYF TGTGCCAGCAGTGAAATAATGGGGGGCCAAGAGACCCAGTACTTC TRBJ2-5 TRBV6-1 . .
CASSITAGGSYNEQFF TGTGCCAGTAGTATAACGGCGGGGGGCTCCTACAATGAGCAGTTCTTC TRBJ2-1 TRBV19 TRBD2 .
CASRGQRNTEAFF TGTGCCAGCAGGGGACAGCGAAACACTGAAGCTTTCTTT TRBJ1-1 TRBV7-3 TRBD1 .
CASSATAGGEYGYTF TGTGCCAGCAGCGCAACGGCAGGGGGCGAATATGGCTACACCTTC TRBJ1-2 TRBV11-2 TRBD1 medium-sized
CASSSEKTSKLFF TGTGCCAGCAGCTCCGAAAAAACCAGCAAACTGTTTTTT TRBJ1-4 TRBV7-9 . .
CATSGQRLHTEAFF TGTGCCACCAGCGGACAGCGTTTGCACACTGAAGCTTTCTTT TRBJ1-1 TRBV15 . .
CASSGQGAIGNEQFF TGTGCCAGCAGCGGCCAGGGGGCAATCGGCAATGAGCAGTTCTTC TRBJ2-1 TRBV5-5 TRBD1 few
CASSPAGRNYGYTF TGTGCCAGCAGCCCAGCAGGCAGGAACTATGGCTACACCTTC TRBJ1-2 TRBV7-8 . .